The present entry profiles one TCR beta chain with its context. Its antigen is not known. This CDR3 has 15 amino acids. Trimming removed 3 bases at V and 2 bases at J, with 13 bases between. The germline V gene has CDR1 MDHEN and CDR2 SYDVKM. Researchers took blood at baseline, on cycle 4 day 1, and on cycle 7 day 1. This entry belongs to a study of OX40 agonist ivuxolimab in advanced cancers. Across the study: A male proportion of 70% to 90% was recorded, with mean age around 60 years and range roughly 20 to 85. Study results and limitations: Clonal expansion in partial responders at 0.1-3.0 mg/kg ranked among the lowest.

Repertoires were generated with immunoSEQ multiplex PCR, while TCRdb's copy carries only in-frame clones and drops some. The sample carries about 82,000 clones, 75% to 90% recorded once. V usage is TRBV28 and J usage is TRBJ1-2; D remains ambiguous. The TCR was taken from an adult with an advanced solid tumor such as melanoma, head and neck, liver or kidney cancer. The specimen comprised CD4+ or CD8+ T cells sorted from blood, sampled in a trial of the OX40 agonist ivuxolimab. The CDR3 spells CASSFRETENYGYTF. In nucleotides, the CDR3 is TGTGCCAGCAGTTTTCGGGAAACGGAAAACTATGGCTACACCTTC.